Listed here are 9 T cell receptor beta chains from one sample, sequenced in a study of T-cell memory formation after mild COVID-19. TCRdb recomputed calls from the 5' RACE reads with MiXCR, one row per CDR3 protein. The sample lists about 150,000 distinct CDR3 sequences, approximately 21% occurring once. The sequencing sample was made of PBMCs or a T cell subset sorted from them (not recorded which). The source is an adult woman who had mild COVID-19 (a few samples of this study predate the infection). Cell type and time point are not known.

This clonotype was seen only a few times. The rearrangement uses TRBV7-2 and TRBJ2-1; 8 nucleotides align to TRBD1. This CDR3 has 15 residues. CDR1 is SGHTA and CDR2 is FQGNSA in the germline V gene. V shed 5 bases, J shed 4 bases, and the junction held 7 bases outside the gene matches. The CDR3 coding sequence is TGTGCCAGCAGCCCTCAGGGGGCGCTTTACAATGAGCAGTTCTTC. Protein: CASSPQGALYNEQFF.

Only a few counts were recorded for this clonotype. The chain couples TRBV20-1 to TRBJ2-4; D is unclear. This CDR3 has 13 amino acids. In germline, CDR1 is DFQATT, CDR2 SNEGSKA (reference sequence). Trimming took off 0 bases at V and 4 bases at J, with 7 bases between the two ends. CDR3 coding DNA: TGCAGTGCTAGAGATCTACAGAAAAACATTCAGTACTTC. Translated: CSARDLQKNIQYF.

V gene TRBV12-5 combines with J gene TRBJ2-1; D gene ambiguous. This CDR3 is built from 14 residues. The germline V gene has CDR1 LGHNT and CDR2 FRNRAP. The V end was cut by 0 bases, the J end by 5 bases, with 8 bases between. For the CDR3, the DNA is TGTGCTAGTGGTTTGGTAGGCCTCCACAATGAGCAGTTCTTC. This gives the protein CASGLVGLHNEQFF.

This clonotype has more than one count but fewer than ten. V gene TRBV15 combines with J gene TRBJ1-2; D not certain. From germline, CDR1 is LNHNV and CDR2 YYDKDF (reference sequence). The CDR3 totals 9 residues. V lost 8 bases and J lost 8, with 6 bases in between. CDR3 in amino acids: CATLHGYTF. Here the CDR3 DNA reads TGTGCCACCCTCCACGGCTACACCTTC.

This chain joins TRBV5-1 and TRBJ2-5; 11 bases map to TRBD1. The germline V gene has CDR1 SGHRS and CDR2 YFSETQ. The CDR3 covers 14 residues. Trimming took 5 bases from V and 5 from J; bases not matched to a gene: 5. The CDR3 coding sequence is TGCGCCAGCAGTCGGACAGGGGGCAGGGAGACCCAGTACTTC. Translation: CASSRTGGRETQYF. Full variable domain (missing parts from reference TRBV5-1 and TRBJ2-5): KAGVTQTPRYLIKTRGQQVTLSCSPISGHRSVSWYQQTPGQGLQFLFEYFSETQRNKGNFPGRFSGRQFSNSRSEMNVSTLELGDSALYLCASSRTGGRETQYFGPGTRLLVL.

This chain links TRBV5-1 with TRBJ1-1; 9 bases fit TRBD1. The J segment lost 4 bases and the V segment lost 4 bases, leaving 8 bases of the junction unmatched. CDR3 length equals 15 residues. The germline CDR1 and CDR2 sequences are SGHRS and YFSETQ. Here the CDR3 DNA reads TGCGCCAGCAGCCCCCCCCGACAGGGGGGCACTGAAGCTTTCTTT. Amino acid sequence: CASSPPRQGGTEAFF.

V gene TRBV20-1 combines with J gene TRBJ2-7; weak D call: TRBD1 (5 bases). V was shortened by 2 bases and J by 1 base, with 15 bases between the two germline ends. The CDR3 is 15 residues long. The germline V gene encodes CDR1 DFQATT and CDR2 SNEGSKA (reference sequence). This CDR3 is CSARRTGIDSYEQYF. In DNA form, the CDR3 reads TGCAGTGCTAGACGTACAGGTATAGATTCCTACGAGCAGTACTTC.

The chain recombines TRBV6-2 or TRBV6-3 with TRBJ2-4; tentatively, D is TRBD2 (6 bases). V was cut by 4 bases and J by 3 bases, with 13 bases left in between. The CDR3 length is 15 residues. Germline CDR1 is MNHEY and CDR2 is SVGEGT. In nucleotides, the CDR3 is TGTGCCAGCAGTTGGGCCAGAGCGGGCAAAAACATTCAGTACTTC. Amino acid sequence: CASSWARAGKNIQYF.

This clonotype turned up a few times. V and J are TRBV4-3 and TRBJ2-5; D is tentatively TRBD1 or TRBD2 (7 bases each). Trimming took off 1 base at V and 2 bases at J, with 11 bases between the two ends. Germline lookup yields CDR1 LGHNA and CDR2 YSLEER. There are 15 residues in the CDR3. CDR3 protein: CASSQAGGQQETQYF. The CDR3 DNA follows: TGCGCCAGCAGCCAAGCGGGGGGACAGCAAGAGACCCAGTACTTC.